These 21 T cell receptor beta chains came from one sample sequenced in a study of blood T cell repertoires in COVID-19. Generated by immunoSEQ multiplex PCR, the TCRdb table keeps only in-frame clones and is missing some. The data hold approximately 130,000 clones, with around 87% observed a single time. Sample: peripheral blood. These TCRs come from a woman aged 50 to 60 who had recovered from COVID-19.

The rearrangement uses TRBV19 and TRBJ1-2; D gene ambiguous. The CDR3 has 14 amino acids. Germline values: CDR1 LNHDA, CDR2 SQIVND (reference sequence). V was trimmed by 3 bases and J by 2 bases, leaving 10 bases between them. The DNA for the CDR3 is TGTGCCAGTAGTATTTTCGGCGGGAACTATGGCTACACCTTC. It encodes CASSIFGGNYGYTF.

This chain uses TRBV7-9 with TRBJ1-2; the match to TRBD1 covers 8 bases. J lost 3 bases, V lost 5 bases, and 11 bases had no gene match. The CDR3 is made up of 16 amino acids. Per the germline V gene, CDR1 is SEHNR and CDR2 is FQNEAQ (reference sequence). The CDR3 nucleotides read TGTGCCAGCAGCGCTCCCGGCCTGGACAGGGACTATGGCTACACCTTC. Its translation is CASSAPGLDRDYGYTF.

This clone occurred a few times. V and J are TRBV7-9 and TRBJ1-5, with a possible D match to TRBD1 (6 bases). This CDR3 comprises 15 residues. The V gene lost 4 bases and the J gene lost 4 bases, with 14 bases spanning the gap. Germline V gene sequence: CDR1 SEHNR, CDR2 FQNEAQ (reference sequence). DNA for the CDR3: TGTGCCAGCAGCTCGACAGGTTACCGGAATCAGCCCCAGCATTTT. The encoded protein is CASSSTGYRNQPQHF.

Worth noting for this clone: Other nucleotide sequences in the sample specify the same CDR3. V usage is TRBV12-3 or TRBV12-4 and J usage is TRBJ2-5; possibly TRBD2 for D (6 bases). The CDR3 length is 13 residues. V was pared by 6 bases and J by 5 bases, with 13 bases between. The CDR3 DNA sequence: TGTGCCAGCAGCCCACCGGAGGGCGAGACCCAGTACTTC. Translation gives CASSPPEGETQYF.

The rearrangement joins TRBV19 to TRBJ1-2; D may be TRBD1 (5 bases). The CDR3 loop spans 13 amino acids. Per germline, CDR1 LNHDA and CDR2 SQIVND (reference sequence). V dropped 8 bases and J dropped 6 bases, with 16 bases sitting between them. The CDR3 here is CASVSGVRDGYTF. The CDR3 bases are TGTGCCAGTGTATCGGGGGTGCGTGATGGCTACACCTTC.

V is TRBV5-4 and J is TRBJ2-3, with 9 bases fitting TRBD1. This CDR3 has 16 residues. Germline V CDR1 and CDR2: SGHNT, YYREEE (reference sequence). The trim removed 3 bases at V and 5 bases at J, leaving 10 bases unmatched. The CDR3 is CASSSQTGGSIDTQYF. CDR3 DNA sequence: TGTGCCAGCAGCTCTCAGACAGGGGGTTCGATAGATACGCAGTATTTT.

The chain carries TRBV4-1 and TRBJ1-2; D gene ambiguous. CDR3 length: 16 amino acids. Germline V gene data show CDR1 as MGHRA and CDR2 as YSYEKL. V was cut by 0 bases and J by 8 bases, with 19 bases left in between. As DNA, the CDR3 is TGCGCCAGCAGCCAAGATAGAGGGAACTATAGGGCCGGCTACACCTTC. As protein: CASSQDRGNYRAGYTF.

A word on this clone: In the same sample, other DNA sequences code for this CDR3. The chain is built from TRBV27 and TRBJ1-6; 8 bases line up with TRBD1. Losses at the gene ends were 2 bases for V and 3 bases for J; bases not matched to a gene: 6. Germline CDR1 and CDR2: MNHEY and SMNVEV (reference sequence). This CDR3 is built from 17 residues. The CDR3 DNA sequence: TGTGCCAGCAGTTTACGGACAGGGCAAGGCTATAATTCACCCCTCCACTTT. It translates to CASSLRTGQGYNSPLHF.

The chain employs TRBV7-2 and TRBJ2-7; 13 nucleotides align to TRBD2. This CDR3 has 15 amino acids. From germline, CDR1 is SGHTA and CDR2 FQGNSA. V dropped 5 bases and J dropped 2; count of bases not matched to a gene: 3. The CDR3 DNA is TGTGCCAGCAGCAGGACTAGCGGGGGCGCCTACGAGCAGTACTTC. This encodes CASSRTSGGAYEQYF.

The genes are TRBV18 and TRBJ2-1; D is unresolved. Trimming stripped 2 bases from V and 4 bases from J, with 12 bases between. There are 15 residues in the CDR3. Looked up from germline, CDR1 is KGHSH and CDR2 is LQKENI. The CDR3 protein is CASSPNNLQYNEQFF. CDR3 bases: TGTGCCAGCTCACCAAACAACCTTCAATACAATGAGCAGTTCTTC.

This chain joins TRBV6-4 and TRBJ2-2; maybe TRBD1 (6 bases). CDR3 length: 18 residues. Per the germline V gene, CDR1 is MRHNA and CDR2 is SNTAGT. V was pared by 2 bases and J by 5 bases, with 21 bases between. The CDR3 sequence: CASSDPNRARTPTGELFF. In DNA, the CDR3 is TGTGCCAGCAGTGACCCTAACAGGGCCCGGACGCCGACCGGGGAGCTGTTTTTT.

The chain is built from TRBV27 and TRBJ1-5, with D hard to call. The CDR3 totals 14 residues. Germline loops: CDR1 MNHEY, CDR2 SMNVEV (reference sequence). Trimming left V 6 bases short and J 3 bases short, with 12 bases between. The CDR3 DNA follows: TGTGCCAGCAGCCCTGGACTCAACAATCAGCCCCAGCATTTT. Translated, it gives CASSPGLNNQPQHF.

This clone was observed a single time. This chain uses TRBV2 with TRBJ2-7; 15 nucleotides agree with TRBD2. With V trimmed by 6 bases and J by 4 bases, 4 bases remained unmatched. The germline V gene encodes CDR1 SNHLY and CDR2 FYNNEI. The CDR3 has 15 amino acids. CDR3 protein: CASRGTSGGIYEQYF. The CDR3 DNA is TGTGCCAGCAGGGGGACTAGCGGGGGGATATACGAGCAGTACTTC. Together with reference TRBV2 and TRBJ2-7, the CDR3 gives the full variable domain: EPEVTQTPSHQVTQMGQEVILRCVPISNHLYFYWYRQILGQKVEFLVSFYNNEISEKSEIFDDQFSVERPDGSNFTLKIRSTKLEDSAMYFCASRGTSGGIYEQYFGPGTRLTVT.

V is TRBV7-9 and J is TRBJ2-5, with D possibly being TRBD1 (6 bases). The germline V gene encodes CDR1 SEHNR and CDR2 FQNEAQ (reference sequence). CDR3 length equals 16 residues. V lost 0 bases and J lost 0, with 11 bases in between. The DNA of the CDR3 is TGTGCCAGCAGCTTAGCGGCAGGGGCGTACCAAGAGACCCAGTACTTC. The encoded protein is CASSLAAGAYQETQYF.

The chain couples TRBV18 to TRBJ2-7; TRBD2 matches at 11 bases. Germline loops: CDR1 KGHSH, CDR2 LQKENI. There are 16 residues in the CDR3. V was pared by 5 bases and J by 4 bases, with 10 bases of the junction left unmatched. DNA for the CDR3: TGTGCCAGCTCATTTTCCTTAGCGGGAGGGCCTTACGAGCAGTACTTC. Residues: CASSFSLAGGPYEQYF.

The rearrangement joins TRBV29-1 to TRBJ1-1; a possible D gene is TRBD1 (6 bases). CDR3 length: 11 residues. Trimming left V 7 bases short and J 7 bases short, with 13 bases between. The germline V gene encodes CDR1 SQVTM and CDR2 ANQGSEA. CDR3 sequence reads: CSAADSLEAFF. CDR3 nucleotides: TGCAGCGCCGCGGACAGCCTTGAAGCTTTCTTT.

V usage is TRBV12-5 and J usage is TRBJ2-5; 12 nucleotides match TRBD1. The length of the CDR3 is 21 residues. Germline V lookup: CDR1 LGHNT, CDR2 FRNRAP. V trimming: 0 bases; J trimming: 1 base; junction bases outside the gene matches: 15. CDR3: CASGLVLIGDRGRPVQETQYF. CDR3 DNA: TGTGCTAGTGGTTTGGTACTAATCGGGGACAGGGGGCGCCCGGTCCAAGAGACCCAGTACTTC.

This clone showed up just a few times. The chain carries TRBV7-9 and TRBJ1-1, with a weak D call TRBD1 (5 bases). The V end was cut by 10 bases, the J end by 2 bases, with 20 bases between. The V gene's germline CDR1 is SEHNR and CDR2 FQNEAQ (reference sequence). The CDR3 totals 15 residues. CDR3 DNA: TGTGCCATCCGCAATAATGCCGGGGGAAACACTGAAGCTTTCTTT. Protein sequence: CAIRNNAGGNTEAFF. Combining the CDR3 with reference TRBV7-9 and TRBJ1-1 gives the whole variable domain DTGVSQNPRHKITKRGQNVTFRCDPISEHNRLYWYRQTLGQGPEFLTYFQNEAQLEKSRLLSDRFSAERPKGSFSTLEIQRTEQGDSAMYLCAIRNNAGGNTEAFFGQGTRLTVV.

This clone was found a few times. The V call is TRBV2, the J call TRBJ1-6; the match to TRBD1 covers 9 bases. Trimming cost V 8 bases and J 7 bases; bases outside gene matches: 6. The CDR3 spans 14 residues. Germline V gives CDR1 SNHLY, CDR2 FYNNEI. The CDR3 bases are TGTGCCAGCGGAACCGGGACAGGGAATTCACCCCTCCACTTT. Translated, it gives CASGTGTGNSPLHF. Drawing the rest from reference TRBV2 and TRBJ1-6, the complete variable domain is EPEVTQTPSHQVTQMGQEVILRCVPISNHLYFYWYRQILGQKVEFLVSFYNNEISEKSEIFDDQFSVERPDGSNFTLKIRSTKLEDSAMYFCASGTGTGNSPLHFGNGTRLTVT.

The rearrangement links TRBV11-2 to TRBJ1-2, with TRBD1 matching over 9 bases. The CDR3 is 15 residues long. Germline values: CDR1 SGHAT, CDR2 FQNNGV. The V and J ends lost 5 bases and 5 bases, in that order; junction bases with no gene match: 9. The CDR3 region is CASSVGQGRLYGYTF. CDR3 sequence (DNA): TGTGCCAGCAGCGTTGGACAGGGGAGATTATATGGCTACACCTTC.

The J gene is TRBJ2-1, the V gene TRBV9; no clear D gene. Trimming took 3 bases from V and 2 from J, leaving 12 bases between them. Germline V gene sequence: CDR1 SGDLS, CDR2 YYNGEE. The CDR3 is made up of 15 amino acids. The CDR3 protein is CASSELASPYNEQFF. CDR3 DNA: TGTGCCAGCAGCGAGTTGGCCTCCCCCTACAATGAGCAGTTCTTC. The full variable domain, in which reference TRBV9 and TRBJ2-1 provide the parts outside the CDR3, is DSGVTQTPKHLITATGQRVTLRCSPRSGDLSVYWYQQSLDQGLQFLIQYYNGEERAKGNILERFSAQQFPDLHSELNLSSLELGDSALYFCASSELASPYNEQFFGPGTRLTVL.